This T cell receptor beta chain was documented in a study of T cells in Graves' hyperthyroidism and ophthalmopathy. Study conclusions and caveats: Researchers report that a 13 V-J model separated ophthalmopathy from stable hyperthyroidism. Among thyroid clonotypes expanded above 0.001, most also appeared in blood. Ophthalmopathy prediction by the model preceded onset by a median about 6.5 months.

There are many counts of this clonotype. The target antigen is unknown. TCR beta CDR3 regions were amplified from RNA transcripts. The primer set for the first-round RT-PCR of the TCR CDR3 was HTBI. TCRdb ran MiXCR on the multiplex PCR reads and lists one entry per CDR3 protein. Found here are about 770,000 distinct CDR3 sequences, approximately 19% of them singletons; the top ten hold roughly a sixth. CDR1 MNHEY and CDR2 SVGEGT come from the germline V gene. The CDR3 runs to 14 residues. J lost 1 base, V lost 2 bases, and 1 base had no gene match. Thyroid ultrasound and orbital computed tomography, with clinical symptoms and serum thyroxine and TRAb, informed diagnoses.

This receptor was identified in a woman between 45 and 60 years old with Graves' hyperthyroidism that later progressed to Graves' ophthalmopathy. This chain uses TRBV6-2 or TRBV6-3 with TRBJ1-2; 7 bases align to TRBD1. The sequenced sample consisted of blood. The CDR3, as DNA: TGTGCCAGCAGTTACCGGGACAGTAACTATGGCTACACCTTC. Encoded protein: CASSYRDSNYGYTF.